Following are 29 T cell receptor beta chains from one sample sequenced in a study of T cell responses to AZD1222 COVID-19 vaccine. TCRdb keeps only in-frame clones here, not all; method: immunoSEQ multiplex PCR. The table shows 120,000 to 150,000 clones, with about 89% occurring only once. This specimen was peripheral blood, taken 28 days after the second dose of the MenACWY control vaccine. Receptors originate from an adult who received the MenACWY meningococcal vaccine as a control.

V and J are TRBV6-1 and TRBJ2-7, with D possibly being TRBD1 or TRBD2 (5 bases each). The CDR3 is 12 amino acids. CDR1 and CDR2 (germline): MNHNS, SASEGT. Trimming took 5 bases from V and 3 from J, leaving 8 bases between them. The DNA of the CDR3 is TGTGCCAGCAGTCATGGGGGCTACGAGCAGTACTTC. Residues: CASSHGGYEQYF.

This clone came up once. The chain combines TRBV10-3 with TRBJ2-3, with D perhaps given as TRBD1 or TRBD2 (8 bases each). Between the trimmed V and J ends, which lost 3 bases and 1 base, there was a span of 23 bases. This CDR3 region has 19 residues. From germline, CDR1 is ENHRY and CDR2 SYGVKD. CDR3 sequence (DNA): TGTGCCATCAGTGAATCCCTGAATAGCGGGACAGGCGGCACAGATACGCAGTATTTT. This codes for CAISESLNSGTGGTDTQYF.

The rearrangement uses TRBV5-1 and TRBJ2-3; 8 nucleotides align to TRBD2. This CDR3 contains 14 residues. Germline V gene data show CDR1 as SGHRS and CDR2 as YFSETQ. J lost 6 bases, V lost 3 bases, and 6 bases had no gene match. The CDR3 is CASSSGTSLDTQYF. Written as DNA, the CDR3 is TGCGCCAGCAGCTCCGGGACTAGTCTGGATACGCAGTATTTT.

The chain recombines TRBV24-1 with TRBJ2-5; D might be TRBD2 (5 bases). The CDR3 sequence is 15 residues long. V shed 4 bases and J shed 5 bases, with 16 bases lying between them. Per the germline V gene, CDR1 is KGHDR and CDR2 is SFDVKD. CDR3 DNA sequence: TGTGCCACCAGTGACCCCCGGGGATCGGGTGAGACCCAGTACTTC. It specifies CATSDPRGSGETQYF.

The CDR3 nucleotides read TGCGCCAGCAGCCAAGAAACAGGGAAACACTATGGCTACACCTTC. It encodes CASSQETGKHYGYTF. The chain couples TRBV4-3 to TRBJ1-2, with a possible D match to TRBD1 (6 bases). CDR1 and CDR2 (germline): LGHNA, YSLEER. The CDR3 sequence is 15 residues long. The ends were cut back, 0 bases at V and 3 bases at J, with 11 bases in the middle.

V and J are TRBV20-1 and TRBJ1-6, with D perhaps TRBD1 (5 bases). V lost 3 bases, J lost 5 bases, and 23 bases lay in between. The CDR3 totals 18 residues. The germline V gene has CDR1 DFQATT and CDR2 SNEGSKA (reference sequence). The CDR3 protein is CSASSPIRSGLDNSPLHF. CDR3 coding DNA: TGCAGTGCTAGTTCCCCTATTAGGTCAGGGTTAGATAATTCACCCCTCCACTTT.

CDR3 in DNA: TGTGCCACCAGCAGAGATTGGGAGGGGGACCTGTACTTC. Translated: CATSRDWEGDLYF. V is TRBV15 and J is TRBJ2-7, with D tentatively TRBD2 (7 bases). Germline CDR1 and CDR2: LNHNV and YYDKDF (reference sequence). CDR3 length equals 13 residues. Trimming removed 0 bases at V and 12 bases at J, with 15 bases between. Together with reference TRBV15 and TRBJ2-7, the CDR3 gives the full variable domain: DAMVIQNPRYQVTQFGKPVTLSCSQTLNHNVMYWYQQKSSQAPKLLFHYYDKDFNNEADTPDNFQSRRPNTSFCFLDIRSPGLGDTAMYLCATSRDWEGDLYFGPGTRLTVT.

The J gene is TRBJ1-5, the V gene TRBV19, with TRBD1 matching 7 bases. Germline CDR1 and CDR2: LNHDA and SQIVND (reference sequence). The CDR3 loop spans 12 amino acids. J was trimmed by 12 bases and V by 6 bases; bases with no gene match: 8. CDR3: CASSISGQNQHF. As DNA, the CDR3 is TGTGCCAGTAGCATATCGGGACAGAACCAGCATTTT.

This chain connects TRBV19 to TRBJ2-7, with a weak D call TRBD2 (5 bases). There are 15 residues in the CDR3. Germline V CDR1 and CDR2: LNHDA, SQIVND (reference sequence). With 6 bases removed from V and 2 bases from J, the gap between germline ends came to 17 bases. The CDR3 reads CASSPSGVITYEQYF. The CDR3 nucleotides are TGTGCCAGTAGCCCATCCGGGGTCATAACCTACGAGCAGTACTTC.

V gene TRBV28 combines with J gene TRBJ1-4, with 7 bases that match TRBD1. The CDR3 spans 13 residues. V shed 10 bases, J shed 6 bases, and the junction held 8 bases outside the gene matches. Germline V CDR1 and CDR2: MDHEN, SYDVKM. Here the CDR3 reads CATRTGADEKLFF. CDR3 DNA: TGTGCCACCCGCACAGGGGCGGATGAAAAACTGTTTTTT.

The V gene is TRBV30, the J gene TRBJ1-1; D ambiguous. The CDR3 runs to 11 residues. V dropped 3 bases and J dropped 8 bases, with 10 bases sitting between them. Germline V gene data show CDR1 as GTSNPN and CDR2 as SVGIG (reference sequence). CDR3 sequence (DNA): TGTGCCTGGAGGAATTTCTTGGAAGCTTTCTTT. Encoded protein: CAWRNFLEAFF.

V usage is TRBV6-5 and J usage is TRBJ1-5; TRBD1 agrees at 7 bases. J was trimmed by 7 bases and V by 2 bases; bases with no gene match: 8. Looked up from germline, CDR1 is MNHEY and CDR2 is SVGAGI. CDR3 length: 15 amino acids. CDR3: CASSYARGGGQPQHF. The CDR3 DNA reads TGTGCCAGCAGTTACGCCAGGGGGGGAGGACAGCCCCAGCATTTT.

The gene calls are TRBV7-2 and TRBJ1-1, with D unresolved. The germline V gene has CDR1 SGHTA and CDR2 FQGNSA. The germline V and J ends were trimmed by 3 bases and 6 bases, with 14 bases remaining between them. This CDR3 region has 14 residues. CDR3 in DNA: TGTGCCAGCAGCTTGGGCAGCCATGAGGCTGAAGCTTTCTTT. The encoded protein is CASSLGSHEAEAFF. The full variable domain, its missing parts supplied by reference TRBV7-2 and TRBJ1-1, is GAGVSQSPSNKVTEKGKDVELRCDPISGHTALYWYRQSLGQGLEFLIYFQGNSAPDKSGLPSDRFSAERTGGSVSTLTIQRTQQEDSAVYLCASSLGSHEAEAFFGQGTRLTVV.

The chain has TRBV3-1 (or the pseudogene TRBV3-2) and TRBJ1-4, with TRBD1 matching over 7 bases. The V gene end was trimmed by 2 bases and the J gene end by 3 bases; junction bases not matched to a gene: 3. Germline V gene sequence: CDR1 LGHDT, CDR2 YNNKEL (reference sequence). The CDR3 extends over 15 amino acids. The CDR3 protein is CASSQRQGANEKLFF. The CDR3 coding sequence is TGTGCCAGCAGCCAACGTCAGGGGGCTAATGAAAAACTGTTTTTT.

This chain connects TRBV6-1 to TRBJ1-4; TRBD1 might be the D (6 bases). This CDR3 comprises 17 residues. Trimming removed 6 bases at V and 1 base at J, with 18 bases between. CDR1 is MNHNS and CDR2 is SASEGT in the germline V gene. As DNA, the CDR3 is TGTGCCAGCAGGGAACTCCAGGGGATGGGAACTAATGAAAAACTGTTTTTT. Its protein product is CASRELQGMGTNEKLFF.

The chain uses TRBV10-2 and TRBJ1-6; no clear D gene. There are 13 residues in the CDR3. The V and J ends lost 8 bases and 5 bases respectively, with 10 bases between them. The germline CDR1 and CDR2 sequences are WSHSY and SAAADI. The CDR3 here is CASGGQNNSPLHF. CDR3 nucleotides: TGCGCCAGCGGTGGGCAGAATAATTCACCCCTCCACTTT.

The DNA of the CDR3 is TGTGCCAGCAGTATCCGGACAGGGGGCCTCTATGGCTACACCTTC. Translated, it gives CASSIRTGGLYGYTF. The V gene is TRBV6-5, the J gene TRBJ1-2; 11 bases are shared with TRBD1. This CDR3 spans 15 amino acids. CDR1 is MNHEY, CDR2 SVGAGI, per germline. V trimming: 5 bases; J trimming: 4 bases; junction bases outside the gene matches: 6.

The gene calls are TRBV5-1 and TRBJ2-3, with a tentative D call TRBD2 (6 bases). V gave up 3 bases and J gave up 3 bases, with 14 bases separating them. The germline CDR1 and CDR2 sequences are SGHRS and YFSETQ. The CDR3 is 15 amino acids. Written as DNA, the CDR3 is TGCGCCAGCAGCTCTGGGGGGAAGTATACAGATACGCAGTATTTT. Amino acids: CASSSGGKYTDTQYF.

This chain joins TRBV28 and TRBJ2-5, with unresolved D. Deletions cut 2 bases from V and 5 bases from J, with 6 bases between. The CDR3 runs 12 residues. The germline CDR1 and CDR2 sequences are MDHEN and SYDVKM. CDR3 nucleotide sequence: TGTGCCAGCAGTTTAGTCGTTGAGACCCAGTACTTC. As protein: CASSLVVETQYF.

The J gene is TRBJ1-2, the V gene TRBV2; 7 nucleotides match TRBD1. Germline CDR1 SNHLY, CDR2 FYNNEI. With V trimmed by 7 bases and J by 2 bases, 4 bases remained unmatched. The CDR3 extends over 13 amino acids. The chain's CDR3 is CASKKGANYGYTF. The CDR3 bases are TGTGCCAGCAAAAAGGGGGCGAACTATGGCTACACCTTC.

In its sample, this clone was seen a few times. This chain uses TRBV10-1 with TRBJ2-5, with D perhaps given as TRBD1 or TRBD2 (5 bases each). Germline assignment: CDR1 WNHNN and CDR2 SYGVQD (reference sequence). Trimming pared 4 bases from V and 7 bases from J, leaving 13 bases between. This CDR3 is built from 13 residues. Written as DNA, the CDR3 is TGCGCCAGCAGTGGACAGAGCGCGGGGACCCAGTACTTC. It yields the protein CASSGQSAGTQYF.

The chain employs TRBV24-1 and TRBJ2-2; TRBD1 matches at 8 bases. Trimming at V came to 4 bases and at J to 1 base, leaving 10 bases not matched to a gene. The CDR3 sequence is 18 residues long. Germline CDR1 KGHDR, CDR2 SFDVKD. CDR3 protein: CATSEPFRQGRNTGELFF. The CDR3 region has the DNA TGTGCCACCAGTGAGCCATTCCGACAGGGGAGGAACACCGGGGAGCTGTTTTTT.

This clone came up once. The chain is built from TRBV4-3 and TRBJ1-1; D not resolved. The ends were cut back, 2 bases at V and 1 base at J, with 11 bases in the middle. Germline CDR1 and CDR2: LGHNA and YSLEER. The CDR3 sequence is 15 residues long. The CDR3 sequence: CASSQTRGPNTEAFF. CDR3 in DNA: TGCGCCAGCAGCCAAACTCGGGGTCCGAACACTGAAGCTTTCTTT.

The chain has TRBV19 and TRBJ1-1; tentative D call: TRBD1 (6 bases). The CDR3 contains 13 residues. Germline CDR1 LNHDA, CDR2 SQIVND (reference sequence). Trimming took 6 bases from V and 6 from J, leaving 14 bases between them. The CDR3 DNA sequence: TGTGCCAGTAGACCCCAGGGGACCCCTGAAGCTTTCTTT. Its translation: CASRPQGTPEAFF.

This chain joins TRBV19 and TRBJ2-3; TRBD1 agrees at 9 bases. Germline CDR1 reads LNHDA; CDR2 reads SQIVND (reference sequence). There are 14 residues in the CDR3. V was pared by 5 bases and J by 4 bases, with 4 bases of the junction left unmatched. The CDR3 nucleotides read TGTGCCAGTAGTGACAGGGGGGGGGCAGATACGCAGTATTTT. This sequence encodes CASSDRGGADTQYF.

This chain links TRBV2 with TRBJ1-1; D unresolved. Trimming removed 2 bases at V and 0 bases at J, with 10 bases between. CDR3 length: 15 residues. Germline lookup yields CDR1 SNHLY and CDR2 FYNNEI. The CDR3 is CASSERRALNTEAFF. CDR3 sequence (DNA): TGTGCCAGCAGTGAAAGGCGGGCCCTGAACACTGAAGCTTTCTTT. Full variable domain (outside the CDR3, taken from reference TRBV2 and TRBJ1-1): EPEVTQTPSHQVTQMGQEVILRCVPISNHLYFYWYRQILGQKVEFLVSFYNNEISEKSEIFDDQFSVERPDGSNFTLKIRSTKLEDSAMYFCASSERRALNTEAFFGQGTRLTVV.

This sequence joins TRBV15 and TRBJ1-5; TRBD1 might be the D (6 bases). Trimming removed 9 bases from V and 4 bases from J, with 19 bases in between. Looked up from germline, CDR1 is LNHNV and CDR2 is YYDKDF (reference sequence). The CDR3 length is 15 residues. The CDR3 here is CATGGPEALNQPQHF. In DNA form, the CDR3 reads TGTGCCACTGGGGGGCCCGAGGCCCTTAATCAGCCCCAGCATTTT.

This chain links TRBV5-6 with TRBJ2-4, with no clear D. V was pared by 5 bases and J by 0 bases, with 9 bases between. The CDR3 sequence is 14 residues long. Germline-derived CDR1 and CDR2 are SGHDT and YYEEEE. The CDR3 region has the DNA TGTGCCAGCAGTCCCCCGGGAGCCAAAAACATTCAGTACTTC. Translated: CASSPPGAKNIQYF. The full variable domain, with the rest looked up from reference TRBV5-6 and TRBJ2-4, is DAGVTQSPTHLIKTRGQQVTLRCSPKSGHDTVSWYQQALGQGPQFIFQYYEEEERQRGNFPDRFSGHQFPNYSSELNVNALLLGDSALYLCASSPPGAKNIQYFGAGTRLSVL.

The rearrangement joins TRBV28 to TRBJ1-6; 7 nucleotides match TRBD1. Germline CDR1 reads MDHEN; CDR2 reads SYDVKM. Trimming cost V 7 bases and J 7 bases; bases outside gene matches: 13. The CDR3 is made up of 16 amino acids. This chain's CDR3 is CASTHVEGARNSPLHF. CDR3 sequence (DNA): TGTGCCAGCACCCATGTGGAGGGGGCGCGGAATTCACCCCTCCACTTT.